The next 27 T cell receptor beta chains were all read from a single sample in a study of T-cell reconstitution after alpha-beta-depleted transplantation in children. During its preparation, the TCRbeta library received unique molecular identifiers. TCRdb independently ran MiXCR on the PCR reads; one entry per CDR3 protein. The repertoire holds about 230,000 distinct CDR3 sequences, with 9.7% as singletons. The sample consisted of PBMCs from the stem cell graft donor, taken from the stem cell graft. These receptors were obtained from a human donor who donated a stem cell graft to a child with SCID.

There are many counts of this clonotype. The V and J genes are TRBV5-1 and TRBJ2-1, with TRBD1 identical over 7 bases. Germline CDR1 and CDR2: SGHRS and YFSETQ. The CDR3 is 14 residues long. Germline trimming cut 2 bases from V and 6 bases from J; bases unmatched to any gene: 5. The CDR3 sequence: CASSFGRQGNEQFF. CDR3 in DNA: TGCGCCAGCAGCTTTGGCCGACAGGGCAATGAGCAGTTCTTC.

This clonotype came up many times. In DNA, the CDR3 is TGCGCCAGCAGCTTGGGAGGGGCTCGGCAGCCCCAGCATTTT. Protein product: CASSLGGARQPQHF. This chain joins TRBV5-1 and TRBJ1-5; tentative D call: TRBD1 (5 bases). From germline, CDR1 is SGHRS and CDR2 YFSETQ. V was shortened by 0 bases and J by 7 bases, with 11 bases between the two germline ends. CDR3 length: 14 residues.

This clonotype has a count of ten or more. The gene calls are TRBV5-1 and TRBJ2-2; D is unresolved. The CDR3 has 15 amino acids. Germline CDR1 and CDR2: SGHRS and YFSETQ. Trimming removed 0 bases from V and 1 base from J, with 7 bases in between. CDR3 DNA sequence: TGCGCCAGCAGCTTGGAACAACTGAACACCGGGGAGCTGTTTTTT. Translating it yields CASSLEQLNTGELFF.

This clonotype was observed a few times. The V and J genes are TRBV5-1 and TRBJ2-5; the D call may be TRBD1 or TRBD2 (5 bases each). Germline CDR1 and CDR2: SGHRS and YFSETQ. Trimming shortened V by 3 bases and J by 2 bases, and 14 bases separated the two germline ends. The CDR3 totals 15 residues. The CDR3 DNA is TGCGCCAGCAGCTGGGGGATGACCGCTCAAGAGACCCAGTACTTC. Its protein is CASSWGMTAQETQYF.

The table lists this clonotype with many counts. The chain has TRBV7-2 and TRBJ2-7, with 11 bases that match TRBD1. With V trimmed by 6 bases and J by 2 bases, 6 bases remained unmatched. The germline gives CDR1 SGHTA, CDR2 FQGNSA. The CDR3 sequence is 15 residues long. The CDR3 nucleotides read TGTGCCAGCAGTTGGGGGACAGGGGGTCCCTACGAGCAGTACTTC. Encoded protein: CASSWGTGGPYEQYF.

Ten or more counts support this clonotype. V is TRBV20-1 and J is TRBJ1-5, with 9 bases fitting TRBD1. Germline-derived CDR1 and CDR2 are DFQATT and SNEGSKA (reference sequence). This CDR3 is built from 21 residues. With V trimmed by 2 bases and J by 5 bases, 25 bases remained unmatched. CDR3 region: CSARPFSGTGKNPRKDQPQHF. DNA for the CDR3: TGCAGTGCTAGACCCTTTTCCGGGACAGGGAAAAACCCGCGGAAGGATCAGCCCCAGCATTTT.

This clonotype was found a few times. The chain couples TRBV6-5 to TRBJ1-1; D call uncertain. The length of the CDR3 is 12 residues. Trimming removed 6 bases at V and 6 bases at J, with 11 bases between. CDR1 and CDR2 (germline): MNHEY, SVGAGI. This CDR3 is CASSSLRSEAFF. The DNA for the CDR3 is TGTGCCAGCAGCTCCCTCCGATCTGAAGCTTTCTTT.

This clonotype was picked up many times. The V call is TRBV7-9, the J call TRBJ1-5; 9 bases agree with TRBD1. Trimming cost V 5 bases and J 4 bases; bases outside gene matches: 6. This CDR3 region has 15 residues. CDR1 is SEHNR and CDR2 is FQNEAQ in the germline V gene (reference sequence). The CDR3 bases are TGTGCCAGCAGCGAGGGGACAGGGCAGAATCAGCCCCAGCATTTT. It is translated as CASSEGTGQNQPQHF. The variable domain in full, with the rest retrieved from reference TRBV7-9 and TRBJ1-5, is DTGVSQNPRHKITKRGQNVTFRCDPISEHNRLYWYRQTLGQGPEFLTYFQNEAQLEKSRLLSDRFSAERPKGSFSTLEIQRTEQGDSAMYLCASSEGTGQNQPQHFGDGTRLSIL.

At least ten counts were recorded for this clonotype. The CDR3 is CASSRSGTGMSSYGYTF. For the CDR3, the DNA is TGTGCCAGCAGTCGATCCGGGACAGGGATGTCTAGCTATGGCTACACCTTC. The rearrangement joins TRBV27 to TRBJ1-2; 9 bases are a match to TRBD1. This CDR3 contains 17 residues. CDR1 is MNHEY and CDR2 is SMNVEV in the germline V gene (reference sequence). V was clipped by 5 bases and J by 4 bases; unmatched bases: 14.

This clonotype was observed many times. The J gene is TRBJ1-1, the V gene TRBV6-1; possible D gene TRBD1, 6 bases. V was pared by 5 bases and J by 6 bases, with 19 bases between. The CDR3 is made up of 15 amino acids. Germline V gene data show CDR1 as MNHNS and CDR2 as SASEGT. The CDR3 DNA reads TGTGCCAGCAGTCCAAGGCAGGGGCTCGTCGCTGAAGCTTTCTTT. This sequence encodes CASSPRQGLVAEAFF.

In its sample, this clonotype was seen many times. The chain joins TRBV6-1 to TRBJ1-2; D is uncertain. This CDR3 is built from 13 residues. Looked up from germline, CDR1 is MNHNS and CDR2 is SASEGT. V gave up 5 bases and J gave up 10 bases, with 17 bases separating them. This chain's CDR3 is CASSPTLTEAYTF. As DNA, the CDR3 is TGTGCCAGCAGTCCAACCCTAACAGAAGCCTACACCTTC.

This clonotype occurred many times. The chain recombines TRBV5-5 with TRBJ1-5; D is perhaps TRBD1 (6 bases). The germline V gene has CDR1 SGHKS and CDR2 YYEKEE (reference sequence). Trimming took 0 bases from V and 0 from J, leaving 13 bases between them. The CDR3 is made up of 17 amino acids. The CDR3 here is CASSLVGGRSSNQPQHF. In DNA, the CDR3 is TGTGCCAGCAGCTTGGTTGGGGGGCGGAGTAGCAATCAGCCCCAGCATTTT.

This clonotype was picked up many times. The V and J genes are TRBV7-2 and TRBJ2-1, with 7 nucleotides matching TRBD1. This CDR3 spans 11 amino acids. The germline CDR1 and CDR2 sequences are SGHTA and FQGNSA. The V and J ends lost 5 bases and 15 bases, in that order; junction bases with no gene match: 7. The CDR3, as DNA: TGTGCCAGCAGCCCAAGACAGGGACGGTTCTTC. Translation: CASSPRQGRFF.

The chain combines TRBV30 with TRBJ2-6; D possibly corresponds to TRBD1 (5 bases). V lost 1 base and J lost 0, with 7 bases in between. In germline, CDR1 is GTSNPN, CDR2 SVGIG (reference sequence). This CDR3 is 15 amino acids long. CDR3 in amino acids: CAWSGGRSGANVLTF. CDR3 DNA sequence: TGTGCCTGGAGTGGGGGCCGCTCTGGGGCCAACGTCCTGACTTTC.

Many counts were recorded for this clonotype. This sequence joins TRBV20-1 and TRBJ2-7, with 8 nucleotides matching TRBD2. With 3 bases clipped from V and 0 bases from J, the junction kept 4 bases outside the gene matches. CDR3 length equals 14 residues. CDR1 is DFQATT and CDR2 is SNEGSKA in the germline V gene (reference sequence). CDR3 in DNA: TGCAGTGCTAGTGGACTAGCCAACTCCTACGAGCAGTACTTC. This gives the protein CSASGLANSYEQYF.

This clonotype was observed at least ten times. The CDR3 loop reads CASSWGDRVTYEQYF. The DNA for the CDR3 is TGCGCCAGCAGCTGGGGGGACAGGGTAACCTACGAGCAGTACTTC. V and J are TRBV5-1 and TRBJ2-7, with 9 bases identical to TRBD1. The ends lost 3 bases at V and 2 bases at J; junction bases unmatched: 6. The CDR3 consists of 15 residues. Germline-derived CDR1 and CDR2 are SGHRS and YFSETQ.

Many counts were recorded for this clonotype. The chain is built from TRBV6-5 and TRBJ2-1; 7 nucleotides match TRBD1. Germline CDR1 MNHEY, CDR2 SVGAGI. Trimming removed 0 bases from V and 4 bases from J; junction bases left unmatched: 6. This CDR3 has 16 amino acids. DNA of the CDR3: TGTGCCAGCAGTTACTCGGCAGGGGGTTCGTACAATGAGCAGTTCTTC. Amino acid sequence: CASSYSAGGSYNEQFF.

This clonotype was detected many times. The chain recombines TRBV5-1 with TRBJ1-3; D is unresolved. Germline loops: CDR1 SGHRS, CDR2 YFSETQ. The CDR3 covers 16 residues. V was pared by 0 bases and J by 0 bases, with 10 bases between. For the CDR3, the DNA is TGCGCCAGCAGCTTGGTTGTCCAGTCCTCTGGAAACACCATATATTTT. This translates into CASSLVVQSSGNTIYF.

This clonotype was detected many times. The CDR3 sequence is CASSPVGETQYF. The CDR3 DNA reads TGTGCCAGCAGCCCTGTAGGGGAGACCCAGTACTTC. This sequence joins TRBV6-6 and TRBJ2-5, with unresolved D. CDR3 length: 12 residues. Trimming took off 6 bases at V and 5 bases at J, with 10 bases between the two ends. In germline, CDR1 is MNHNY, CDR2 SVGAGI (reference sequence).

This clonotype was picked up a small number of times. V usage is TRBV5-5 and J usage is TRBJ1-2; 10 bases fit TRBD1. V dropped 4 bases and J dropped 2; count of bases not matched to a gene: 5. Germline V gives CDR1 SGHKS, CDR2 YYEKEE (reference sequence). The CDR3 is made up of 15 amino acids. The DNA of the CDR3 is TGTGCCAGCAGCCCGAGACAGGGGGCAAACTATGGCTACACCTTC. This gives the protein CASSPRQGANYGYTF.

This clonotype has a count of ten or more. CDR3 DNA sequence: TGTGCCAGCTCACCACTCACAGGGAGTTCGTACGAGCAGTACTTC. Its translation: CASSPLTGSSYEQYF. This chain connects TRBV18 to TRBJ2-7; a possible D gene is TRBD1 (6 bases). There are 15 residues in the CDR3. CDR1 and CDR2 from the germline V gene are KGHSH and LQKENI. Trimming cost V 1 base and J 4 bases, with 14 bases left between them.

In this sample, this clonotype turned up many times. This sequence joins TRBV5-1 and TRBJ2-1; TRBD2 matches 8 bases. The CDR3 is made up of 16 amino acids. J lost 5 bases, V lost 0 bases, and 7 bases had no gene match. Germline V lookup: CDR1 SGHRS, CDR2 YFSETQ. For the CDR3, the DNA is TGCGCCAGCAGCTTGGCCTTCAGCGGGGGTGACAATGAGCAGTTCTTC. Translation gives CASSLAFSGGDNEQFF.

With regard to this clonotype: Being one base from a much bigger clone, this may be a read error. This chain links TRBV5-1 with TRBJ2-7; no firm D call. The germline CDR1 and CDR2 sequences are SGHRS and YFSETQ. The V end was cut by 3 bases, the J end by 8 bases, with 15 bases between. The CDR3 length is 13 residues. The CDR3 DNA follows: TGCGCCAGCAGCTACGCGGCAAAGTACAAGCAGTACTTC. Protein sequence: CASSYAAKYKQYF. Supplemented by reference TRBV5-1 and TRBJ2-7, the full variable domain reads KAGVTQTPRYLIKTRGQQVTLSCSPISGHRSVSWYQQTPGQGLQFLFEYFSETQRNKGNFPGRFSGRQFSNSRSEMNVSTLELGDSALYLCASSYAAKYKQYFGPGTRLTVT.

This clonotype has a count of ten or more. The J gene is TRBJ1-1, the V gene TRBV28; TRBD1 might be the D (6 bases). V dropped 3 bases and J dropped 5 bases, with 19 bases sitting between them. There are 16 residues in the CDR3. Germline CDR1 MDHEN, CDR2 SYDVKM. The CDR3, as DNA: TGTGCCAGCAGTTTTTCTCCGGCAGGGGTACCGACTGAAGCTTTCTTT. Translating it yields CASSFSPAGVPTEAFF. The full variable domain, rest sourced from reference TRBV28 and TRBJ1-1, is DVKVTQSSRYLVKRTGEKVFLECVQDMDHENMFWYRQDPGLGLRLIYFSYDVKMKEKGDIPEGYSVSREKKERFSLILESASTNQTSMYLCASSFSPAGVPTEAFFGQGTRLTVV.

This clonotype was picked up many times. The CDR3 DNA reads TGTGCCAGCAGCCGGGACAGCGCCTACGAGCAGTACTTC. It yields the protein CASSRDSAYEQYF. The gene calls are TRBV5-6 and TRBJ2-7; 7 bases match TRBD1. The CDR3 has 13 residues. Germline values: CDR1 SGHDT, CDR2 YYEEEE. The V and J ends lost 4 bases and 2 bases, in that order; junction bases with no gene match: 3.

Ten or more counts support this clonotype. The rearrangement uses TRBV27 and TRBJ1-6, with TRBD1 matching 8 bases. J gave up 8 bases and V 6 bases, and 6 bases lay outside the gene matches. Germline values: CDR1 MNHEY, CDR2 SMNVEV (reference sequence). CDR3 length: 14 amino acids. The CDR3 reads CASSPGQEYSPLHF. The CDR3 DNA is TGTGCCAGCAGCCCGGGACAGGAGTATTCACCCCTCCACTTT.

This clonotype was seen repeatedly, ten times or more. The V call is TRBV6-5, the J call TRBJ1-2; a weak D match, TRBD1 (6 bases). The CDR3 spans 17 residues. The germline CDR1 and CDR2 sequences are MNHEY and SVGAGI. The ends were cut back, 2 bases at V and 4 bases at J, with 20 bases in the middle. CDR3 in amino acids: CASSYGSYSETGYGYTF. CDR3 sequence (DNA): TGTGCCAGCAGTTACGGGTCGTATTCGGAGACAGGCTATGGCTACACCTTC.